A selection of T cell receptor beta chains follows, all from one sample in a study of Ad26.COV2.S vaccination and SARS-CoV-2 variants. This table comes from immunoSEQ multiplex PCR, and its TCRdb copy is limited to in-frame clones, with some not included. In the table there are roughly 680,000 clones, about 90% of which are singletons. Sequenced material: peripheral blood, taken in a trial of Ad26.COV2.S vaccine versus placebo. The origin of the receptors is a person between 18 and 65 years old who received the Ad26.COV2.S COVID-19 vaccine or a placebo. Both conserved end residues are part of each CDR3. D genes are given only for firm matches. Where a row states a size, it is once, few, many or the class of an expanded clone; other rows omit it.

CDR3nt: TGTGCCAGCAGCTTAGCGCGGGCGGGAGTACAAGAGACCCAGTACTTC
CDR3aa: CASSLARAGVQETQYF
v_gene: TRBV7-2
abundance: -
j_gene: TRBJ2-5
d_gene: TRBD2

CDR3nt: TGTGCCAGCAGCTTAACGGCTAGCATATACGAGCAGTACTTC
CDR3aa: CASSLTASIYEQYF
v_gene: TRBV11-2
abundance: -
j_gene: TRBJ2-7
d_gene: -

CDR3nt: TGTGCCAGCAGCCCGCTGGGGGGGCACAACACCGGGGAGCTGTTTTTT
CDR3aa: CASSPLGGHNTGELFF
v_gene: TRBV3-1/TRBV3-2
abundance: -
j_gene: TRBJ2-2
d_gene: -

CDR3nt: TGTGCCAGCAGTGGACAGGTGAACACTGAAGCTTTCTTT
CDR3aa: CASSGQVNTEAFF
v_gene: TRBV6-6
abundance: -
j_gene: TRBJ1-1
d_gene: TRBD1

CDR3nt: TGTGCCAGCAGTTACGGCGTCAAACTCTACGAGCAGTACTTC
CDR3aa: CASSYGVKLYEQYF
v_gene: TRBV6-5
abundance: -
j_gene: TRBJ2-7
d_gene: -

CDR3nt: TGTGCCAGCAGCCATGCCGGGACAGGGAGAAACACCATATATTTT
CDR3aa: CASSHAGTGRNTIYF
v_gene: TRBV3-1/TRBV3-2
abundance: -
j_gene: TRBJ1-3
d_gene: TRBD1

CDR3nt: TGTGCCAGCAGCGTAGGAACTAACTATGGCTACACCTTC
CDR3aa: CASSVGTNYGYTF
v_gene: TRBV6-5
abundance: -
j_gene: TRBJ1-2
d_gene: -

CDR3nt: TGTGCCACCAGTGAGGTAGCGGGGATGACAGATACGCAGTATTTT
CDR3aa: CATSEVAGMTDTQYF
v_gene: TRBV24-1
abundance: -
j_gene: TRBJ2-3
d_gene: TRBD2

CDR3nt: TGTGCCATCGGGAGGAATCAGCCCCAGCATTTT
CDR3aa: CAIGRNQPQHF
v_gene: TRBV6-6
abundance: -
j_gene: TRBJ1-5
d_gene: -

CDR3nt: TGTGCCAGCAGCCTCGGAGAATCCTACACCTTC
CDR3aa: CASSLGESYTF
v_gene: TRBV12-3/TRBV12-4
abundance: -
j_gene: TRBJ1-2
d_gene: -

CDR3nt: TGTGCCAGCAGCCGGATAGCCCCTGGAAACACCATATATTTT
CDR3aa: CASSRIAPGNTIYF
v_gene: TRBV11-2
abundance: -
j_gene: TRBJ1-3
d_gene: -

CDR3nt: TGTGCCAGCAGCTCCGGACTAGCGAAGGGGGAGCTGTTTTTT
CDR3aa: CASSSGLAKGELFF
v_gene: TRBV11-2
abundance: -
j_gene: TRBJ2-2
d_gene: TRBD2

CDR3nt: TGTGCCAGCAGCTTAAGCAGGGGGCCGGAATACGAGCAGTACTTC
CDR3aa: CASSLSRGPEYEQYF
v_gene: TRBV11-2
abundance: -
j_gene: TRBJ2-7
d_gene: TRBD1

CDR3nt: TGTGCCAGCAGCTTAGCCACTGAAGCTTTCTTT
CDR3aa: CASSLATEAFF
v_gene: TRBV7-9
abundance: -
j_gene: TRBJ1-1
d_gene: -

CDR3nt: TGTGCCAGCAGTTACTCGAGGCAGGGGGAATCACCCCTCCACTTT
CDR3aa: CASSYSRQGESPLHF
v_gene: TRBV6-5
abundance: -
j_gene: TRBJ1-6
d_gene: TRBD1

CDR3nt: TGCAGCGGCTGGGAGAGGGGGAGCGAGCAGTACTTC
CDR3aa: CSGWERGSEQYF
v_gene: TRBV29-1
abundance: -
j_gene: TRBJ2-7
d_gene: -

CDR3nt: TGCGCCAGCAGACTCCACAGGGGACGGAACAATGAGCAGTTCTTC
CDR3aa: CASRLHRGRNNEQFF
v_gene: TRBV10-2
abundance: -
j_gene: TRBJ2-1
d_gene: TRBD1

CDR3nt: TGTGCCAGTAGTCTGGGCCCGTTGGCCTTCTTT
CDR3aa: CASSLGPLAFF
v_gene: TRBV19
abundance: -
j_gene: TRBJ1-1
d_gene: -

CDR3nt: TGTGCCAGCAGCGTAGATGACTATGGCTACACCTTC
CDR3aa: CASSVDDYGYTF
v_gene: TRBV9
abundance: few
j_gene: TRBJ1-2
d_gene: -

CDR3nt: TGTGCCAGCAGTTACAGGACTAGCGGGAGGGTTAATGAGCAGTTCTTC
CDR3aa: CASSYRTSGRVNEQFF
v_gene: TRBV6-2/TRBV6-3
abundance: -
j_gene: TRBJ2-1
d_gene: TRBD2

CDR3nt: TGCGCCAGCAGCTCGGGAAACAGGGAGTACGAGCAGTACTTC
CDR3aa: CASSSGNREYEQYF
v_gene: TRBV5-1
abundance: few
j_gene: TRBJ2-7
d_gene: -

CDR3nt: TGCGCCAGCAGCCCCGGAGGGTCCAATGAAAAACTGTTTTTT
CDR3aa: CASSPGGSNEKLFF
v_gene: TRBV10-1
abundance: -
j_gene: TRBJ1-4
d_gene: -

CDR3nt: TGTGCCAGCAGCTTAGCCGCCATAGGGGACACCATATATTTT
CDR3aa: CASSLAAIGDTIYF
v_gene: TRBV7-6
abundance: -
j_gene: TRBJ1-3
d_gene: -

CDR3nt: TGTGCCACCAGTGATTTCACAGAAGAGACCCAGTACTTC
CDR3aa: CATSDFTEETQYF
v_gene: TRBV24-1
abundance: once
j_gene: TRBJ2-5
d_gene: -

CDR3nt: TGTGCCAGCAGCTTGGCCTCTAGCGGGAGAGACGAGCAGTTCTTC
CDR3aa: CASSLASSGRDEQFF
v_gene: TRBV5-6
abundance: -
j_gene: TRBJ2-1
d_gene: TRBD2

CDR3nt: TGTGCCAGCAGCTCTTACACCGGGACAGGGACCCCTGAAGCTTTCTTT
CDR3aa: CASSSYTGTGTPEAFF
v_gene: TRBV7-2
abundance: -
j_gene: TRBJ1-1
d_gene: TRBD1

CDR3nt: TGTGCCAGCTCACCGGGAGACAGGGGGGAGACCCAGTACTTC
CDR3aa: CASSPGDRGETQYF
v_gene: TRBV18
abundance: -
j_gene: TRBJ2-5
d_gene: TRBD1

CDR3nt: TGTGCCAGCAGCTTAGTAGCGGTCTCCTACGAGCAGTACTTC
CDR3aa: CASSLVAVSYEQYF
v_gene: TRBV7-2
abundance: -
j_gene: TRBJ2-7
d_gene: -

CDR3nt: TGCGCCAGCAGCGAGCCCGGGACTTTCTACGAGCAGTACTTC
CDR3aa: CASSEPGTFYEQYF
v_gene: TRBV5-1
abundance: -
j_gene: TRBJ2-7
d_gene: -

CDR3nt: TGTGCCAGCAGCTTCAGCCAGCTTAATGAAAAACTGTTTTTT
CDR3aa: CASSFSQLNEKLFF
v_gene: TRBV7-9
abundance: -
j_gene: TRBJ1-4
d_gene: -

CDR3nt: TGTGCCAGCAGCTTCTCGGCAGAGGAGACCCAGTACTTC
CDR3aa: CASSFSAEETQYF
v_gene: TRBV7-2
abundance: -
j_gene: TRBJ2-5
d_gene: -

CDR3nt: TGCGCCAGCAGCCAAGCACGGGGAGGTGAGACCCAGTACTTC
CDR3aa: CASSQARGGETQYF
v_gene: TRBV4-1
abundance: -
j_gene: TRBJ2-5
d_gene: -

CDR3nt: TGTGCCAGCTCCGGTGAGGCAGCTTTCTTT
CDR3aa: CASSGEAAFF
v_gene: TRBV7-9
abundance: once
j_gene: TRBJ1-1
d_gene: -

CDR3nt: TGCGCCAGCAGCTTGGAGGCCGCCGGGACTACTTCCTACGAGCAGTACTTC
CDR3aa: CASSLEAAGTTSYEQYF
v_gene: TRBV5-1
abundance: -
j_gene: TRBJ2-7
d_gene: TRBD2

CDR3nt: TGTGCCAGCAGCTTGAGGAGAAGGGGCTACACCTTC
CDR3aa: CASSLRRRGYTF
v_gene: TRBV5-6
abundance: -
j_gene: TRBJ1-2
d_gene: -

CDR3nt: TGCGCCAGCAGCTTGGGTGCAGGTACCGGAAACACCATATATTTT
CDR3aa: CASSLGAGTGNTIYF
v_gene: TRBV5-1
abundance: -
j_gene: TRBJ1-3
d_gene: -